Given below is one TCR beta chain in context. Its cognate antigen has yet to be identified. Qualities for individual bases were not recorded, and no much larger clone is one base off. TCRbeta CDR3 regions were amplified from genomic DNA by means of the immunoSEQ Assay, a bias-controlled multiplex PCR. In the source study's methods: Within the assay, amplification of reference gene primers was used to estimate how many nucleated cells each sample contained. Sequence reads were collapsed and filtered to measure the absolute abundance of every unique TCRbeta CDR3 rearrangement. For each sample, productive Simpson clonality was calculated as the square root of Simpson's diversity index over productive rearrangements. Drawn from immuneACCESS, this table holds only the in-frame rearrangements with V and J called that TCRdb kept. Clones are partly lost; checked studies trace under half to an unresolved V gene and leave the rest unexplained. From that table come the V and J calls and clone size; the DNA was used to work out D and trimming. This sample lists about 380,000 clones; around 85% were detected once. The top ten clonotypes cover more than 3% of the sample.

This sample is part of a study of blood T cell repertoires in COVID-19 (dated by TCRdb to 2018 to 2020). Study-level background: Samples covering the acute and convalescent phases of COVID-19 were provided by collaborators in the United States, Italy and Spain. The samples were drawn from the first 160 participants of the ongoing ImmuneRACE study and from 1,254 subjects provided by 6 global collaborators. HLA class I and class II types, where available, came from metadata supplied by the sample provider rather than from assay-based typing. Subjects who had been exposed to COVID-19, were actively infected with it, or had recovered from it provided the deeply sampled blood TCRbeta repertoires that made up the dataset. The sample metadata nearly always contained a de-identified subject ID, COVID-19 status, age in years and sex. The prospective study material was composed of cDNA or gDNA derived from T cells, B-cell-depleted T cells, or PBMCs. The repertoires were released in a freely available public database intended as a resource for research on the immune response to SARS-CoV-2. What the work shows at the level of the full study, not this receptor alone: Clinical and demographic metadata were provided uncurated, with the amount varying by source and participant.

Whole blood was collected in K2EDTA tubes by collaborating institutions according to the institutions' own protocols. For TCRbeta analysis, collaborators shipped samples as frozen whole blood, isolated PBMCs, or DNA extracted from either of those sample types. V has 5 bases trimmed and J has 2 bases trimmed; junction bases matching no gene number 6. The CDR3 contains 15 residues, cysteine and phenylalanine counted. Just CDR3 DNA is preserved here, 45 bases in frame from base 1. CDR1 and CDR2, looked up from the germline V gene, are SGHAT and FQNNGV. The specimen sequenced was peripheral blood. This receptor was taken from a woman under 30 with acute or convalescent COVID-19. The chain was built from TRBV11-2 and TRBJ1-2, with 9 junctional bases fitting TRBD1. The sequenced DNA is TGTGCCAGCAGCCCCTGGGACAGGGAAAACTATGGCTACACCTTC. Translated, it reads CASSPWDRENYGYTF.